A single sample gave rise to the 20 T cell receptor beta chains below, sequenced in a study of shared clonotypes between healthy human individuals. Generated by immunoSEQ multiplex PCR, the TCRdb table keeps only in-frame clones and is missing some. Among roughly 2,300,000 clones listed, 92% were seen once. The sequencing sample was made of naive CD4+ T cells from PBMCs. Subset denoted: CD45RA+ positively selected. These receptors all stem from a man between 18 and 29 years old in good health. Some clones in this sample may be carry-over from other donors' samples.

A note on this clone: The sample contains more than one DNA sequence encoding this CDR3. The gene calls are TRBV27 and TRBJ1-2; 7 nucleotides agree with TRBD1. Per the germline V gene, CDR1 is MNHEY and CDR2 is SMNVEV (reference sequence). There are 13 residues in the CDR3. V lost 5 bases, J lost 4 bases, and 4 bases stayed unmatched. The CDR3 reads CASSPTGTYGYTF. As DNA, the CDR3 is TGTGCCAGCAGTCCGACAGGGACCTATGGCTACACCTTC.

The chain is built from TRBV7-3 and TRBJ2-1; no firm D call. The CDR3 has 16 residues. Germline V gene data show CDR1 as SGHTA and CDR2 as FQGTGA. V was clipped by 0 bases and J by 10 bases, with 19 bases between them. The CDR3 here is CASSLTGASTGSEQFF. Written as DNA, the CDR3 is TGTGCCAGCAGCTTAACAGGAGCGAGCACCGGTTCCGAGCAGTTCTTC.

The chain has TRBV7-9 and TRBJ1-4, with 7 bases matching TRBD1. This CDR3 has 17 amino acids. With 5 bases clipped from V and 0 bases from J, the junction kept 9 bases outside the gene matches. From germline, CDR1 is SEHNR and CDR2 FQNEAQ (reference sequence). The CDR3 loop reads CASSLRQGPATNEKLFF. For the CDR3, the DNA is TGTGCCAGCAGCCTGAGACAGGGCCCTGCAACTAATGAAAAACTGTTTTTT.

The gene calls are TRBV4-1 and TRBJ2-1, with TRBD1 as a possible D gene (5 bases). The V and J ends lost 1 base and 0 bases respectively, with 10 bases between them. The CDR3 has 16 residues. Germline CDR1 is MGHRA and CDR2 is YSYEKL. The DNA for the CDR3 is TGCGCCAGCAGCCAAGGGAGACAGAGCTCCTACAATGAGCAGTTCTTC. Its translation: CASSQGRQSSYNEQFF.

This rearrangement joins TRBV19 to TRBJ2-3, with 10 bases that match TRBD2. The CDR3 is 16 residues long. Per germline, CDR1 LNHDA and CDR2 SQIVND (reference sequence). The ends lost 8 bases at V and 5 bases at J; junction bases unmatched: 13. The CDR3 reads CASRSLAGEGGDTQYF. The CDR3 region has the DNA TGTGCCAGTCGATCTCTAGCGGGAGAGGGAGGAGATACGCAGTATTTT.

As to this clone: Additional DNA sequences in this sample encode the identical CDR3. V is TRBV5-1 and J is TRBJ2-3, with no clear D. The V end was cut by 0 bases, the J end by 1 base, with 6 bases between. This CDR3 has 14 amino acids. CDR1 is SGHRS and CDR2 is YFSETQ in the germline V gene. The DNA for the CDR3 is TGCGCCAGCAGCTTGGGTGGGCGCACAGATACGCAGTATTTT. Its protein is CASSLGGRTDTQYF. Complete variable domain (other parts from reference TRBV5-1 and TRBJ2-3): KAGVTQTPRYLIKTRGQQVTLSCSPISGHRSVSWYQQTPGQGLQFLFEYFSETQRNKGNFPGRFSGRQFSNSRSEMNVSTLELGDSALYLCASSLGGRTDTQYFGPGTRLTVL.

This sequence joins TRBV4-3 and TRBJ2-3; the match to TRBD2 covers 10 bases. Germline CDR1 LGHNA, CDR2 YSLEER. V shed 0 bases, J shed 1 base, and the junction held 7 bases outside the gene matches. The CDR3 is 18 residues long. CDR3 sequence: CASSQDLGLAGGTDTQYF. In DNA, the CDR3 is TGCGCCAGCAGCCAAGATTTGGGGCTAGCGGGAGGCACAGATACGCAGTATTTT.

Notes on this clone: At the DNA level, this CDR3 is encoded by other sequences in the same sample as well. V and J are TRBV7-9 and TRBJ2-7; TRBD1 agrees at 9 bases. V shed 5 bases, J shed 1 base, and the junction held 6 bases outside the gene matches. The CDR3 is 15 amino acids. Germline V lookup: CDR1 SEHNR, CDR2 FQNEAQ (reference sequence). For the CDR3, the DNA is TGTGCCAGCAGCCTAGGACAGGGGCCGTCCTACGAGCAGTACTTC. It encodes CASSLGQGPSYEQYF.

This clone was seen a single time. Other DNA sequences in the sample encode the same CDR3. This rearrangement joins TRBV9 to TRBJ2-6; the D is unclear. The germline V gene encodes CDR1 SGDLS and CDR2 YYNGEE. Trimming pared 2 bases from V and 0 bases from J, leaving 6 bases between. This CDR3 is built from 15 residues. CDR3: CASSVTGSGANVLTF. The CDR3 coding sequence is TGTGCCAGCAGCGTCACGGGCTCTGGGGCCAACGTCCTGACTTTC.

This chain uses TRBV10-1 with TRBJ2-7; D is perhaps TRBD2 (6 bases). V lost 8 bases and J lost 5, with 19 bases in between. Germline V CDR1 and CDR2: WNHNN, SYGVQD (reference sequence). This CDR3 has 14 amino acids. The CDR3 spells CASVPLARRDEQYF. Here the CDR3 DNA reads TGCGCCAGCGTACCACTAGCCCGCAGAGACGAGCAGTACTTC.

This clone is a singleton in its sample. The CDR3 region is CAWSQSQGGEAFF. The CDR3 region has the DNA TGTGCCTGGAGTCAATCCCAGGGGGGTGAAGCTTTCTTT. This rearrangement joins TRBV30 to TRBJ1-1; TRBD1 matches 7 bases. From germline, CDR1 is GTSNPN and CDR2 SVGIG (reference sequence). The CDR3 has 13 residues. V shed 2 bases and J 7 bases; nucleotides not matched to a gene: 7.

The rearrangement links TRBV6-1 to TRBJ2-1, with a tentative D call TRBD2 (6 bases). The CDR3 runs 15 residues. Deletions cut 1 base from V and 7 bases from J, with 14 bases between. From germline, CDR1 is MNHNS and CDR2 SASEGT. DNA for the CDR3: TGTGCCAGCAGTGAAGTGACTAGTTTGTGGAATGAGCAGTTCTTC. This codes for CASSEVTSLWNEQFF.

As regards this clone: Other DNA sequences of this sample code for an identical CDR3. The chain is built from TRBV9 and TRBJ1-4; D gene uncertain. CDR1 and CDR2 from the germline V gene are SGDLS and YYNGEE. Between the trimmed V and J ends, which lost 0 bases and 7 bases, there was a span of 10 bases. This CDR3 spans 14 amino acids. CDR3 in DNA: TGTGCCAGCAGCGTAGCTGGCGGTTTTGAAAAACTGTTTTTT. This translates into CASSVAGGFEKLFF.

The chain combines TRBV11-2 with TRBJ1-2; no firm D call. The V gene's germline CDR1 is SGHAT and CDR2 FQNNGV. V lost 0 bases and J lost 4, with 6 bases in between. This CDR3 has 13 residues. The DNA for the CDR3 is TGTGCCAGCAGCTTAGACACAGTCTATGGCTACACCTTC. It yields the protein CASSLDTVYGYTF.

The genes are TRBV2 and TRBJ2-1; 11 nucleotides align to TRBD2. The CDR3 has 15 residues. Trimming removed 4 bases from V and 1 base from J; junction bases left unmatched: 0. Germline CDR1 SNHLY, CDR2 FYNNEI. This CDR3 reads CASSVAGGSYNEQFF. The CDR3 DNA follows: TGTGCCAGCAGTGTAGCGGGAGGGTCCTACAATGAGCAGTTCTTC.

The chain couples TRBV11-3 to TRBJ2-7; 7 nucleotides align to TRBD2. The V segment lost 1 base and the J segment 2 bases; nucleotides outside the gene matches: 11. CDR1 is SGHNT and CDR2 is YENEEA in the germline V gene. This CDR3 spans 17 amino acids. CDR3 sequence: CASSLGVAGQSTYEQYF. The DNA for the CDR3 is TGTGCCAGCAGCTTAGGGGTAGCGGGCCAATCTACCTACGAGCAGTACTTC.

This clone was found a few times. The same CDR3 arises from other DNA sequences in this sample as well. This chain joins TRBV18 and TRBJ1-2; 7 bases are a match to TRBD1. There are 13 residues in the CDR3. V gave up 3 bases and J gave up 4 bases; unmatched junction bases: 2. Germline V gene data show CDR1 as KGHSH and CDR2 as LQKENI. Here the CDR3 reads CASSPGQVYGYTF. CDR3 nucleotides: TGTGCCAGCTCACCCGGACAGGTCTATGGCTACACCTTC.

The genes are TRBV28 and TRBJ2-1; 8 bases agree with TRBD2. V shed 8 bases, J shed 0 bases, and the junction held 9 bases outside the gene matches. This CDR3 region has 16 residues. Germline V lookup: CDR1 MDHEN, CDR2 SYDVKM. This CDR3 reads CASGVAGWSSYNEQFF. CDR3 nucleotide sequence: TGTGCCAGCGGGGTAGCGGGATGGAGCTCCTACAATGAGCAGTTCTTC.

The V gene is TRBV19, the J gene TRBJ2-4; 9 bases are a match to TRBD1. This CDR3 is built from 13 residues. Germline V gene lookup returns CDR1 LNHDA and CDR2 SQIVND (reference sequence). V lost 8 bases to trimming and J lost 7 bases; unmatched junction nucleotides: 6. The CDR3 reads CASRDRAVNIQYF. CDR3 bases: TGTGCCAGTCGGGACAGGGCAGTGAACATTCAGTACTTC.

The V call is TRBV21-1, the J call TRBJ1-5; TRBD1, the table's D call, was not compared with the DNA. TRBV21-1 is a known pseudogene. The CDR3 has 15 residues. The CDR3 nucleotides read TGTGCCAGCAGAAAACAGGGGGCGGCCAATCAGCCCCAGCATTTT. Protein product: CASRKQGAANQPQHF.